These 23 T cell receptor beta chains were all obtained from the same sample, sequenced in a study of CD8+ T cells in alopecia areata. Indicated treatment: oral pan-JAK inhibitor, 5-10 mg twice daily. Following extraction, RNA underwent reverse transcription to cDNA, which served as the sequencing template. Sequencing used immunoSEQ multiplex PCR; TCRdb keeps in-frame clones, though not all of them. The sample holds some 110,000 clones; 50% to 75% are singletons and the top ten take around 30%. This specimen consisted of CD8+ T cells sorted from blood, obtained at week 4, from a patient treated with tofacitinib. The receptors derive from a human donor with alopecia areata.

The chain combines TRBV30 with TRBJ2-7, with no clear D. Germline V gene data show CDR1 as GTSNPN and CDR2 as SVGIG (reference sequence). The CDR3 extends over 12 amino acids. V gave up 3 bases and J gave up 7 bases, with 13 bases separating them. The chain's CDR3 is CAWSYSRSEQYF. CDR3 nucleotides: TGTGCCTGGAGCTACAGCCGCAGTGAGCAGTACTTC.

This clone turned up a few times. The chain is built from TRBV13 and TRBJ1-1; 7 bases are a match to TRBD1. The germline V gene encodes CDR1 PRHDT and CDR2 FYEKMQ (reference sequence). V trimming: 5 bases; J trimming: 4 bases; junction bases outside the gene matches: 10. The CDR3 has 15 amino acids. The CDR3 loop reads CASSPETGYGTEAFF. CDR3 sequence (DNA): TGTGCCAGCAGCCCGGAGACAGGGTACGGCACTGAAGCTTTCTTT.

A few counts support this clone. The J gene is TRBJ2-2, the V gene TRBV7-3, with D tentatively TRBD2 (6 bases). The CDR3 is 14 residues long. V lost 3 bases and J lost 4, with 9 bases in between. Germline lookup yields CDR1 SGHTA and CDR2 FQGTGA. In DNA form, the CDR3 reads TGTGCCAGCAGCTTCGGGGGACCCACCGGGGAGCTGTTTTTT. It yields the protein CASSFGGPTGELFF.

The chain links TRBV27 to TRBJ1-5; no clear D gene. The CDR3 is 13 residues long. Per germline, CDR1 MNHEY and CDR2 SMNVEV (reference sequence). Trimming pared 2 bases from V and 7 bases from J, leaving 9 bases between. The CDR3 nucleotides are TGTGCCAGCAGTTTAGGGGTTGGACAGCCCCAGCATTTT. Encoded protein: CASSLGVGQPQHF.

This clone was detected once. The rearrangement uses TRBV7-9 and TRBJ2-3; no firm D call. CDR1 is SEHNR, CDR2 FQNEAQ, per germline (reference sequence). The CDR3 extends over 14 amino acids. The germline V and J ends were trimmed by 0 bases and 2 bases, with 6 bases remaining between them. CDR3 DNA sequence: TGTGCCAGCAGCTTAGCCATGTTCACAGATACGCAGTATTTT. Translation: CASSLAMFTDTQYF. Full variable domain (remainder filled in from reference TRBV7-9 and TRBJ2-3): DTGVSQNPRHKITKRGQNVTFRCDPISEHNRLYWYRQTLGQGPEFLTYFQNEAQLEKSRLLSDRFSAERPKGSFSTLEIQRTEQGDSAMYLCASSLAMFTDTQYFGPGTRLTVL.

This chain joins TRBV5-1 and TRBJ2-7; no clear D gene. V lost 0 bases and J 2 bases, leaving 9 bases between the germline ends. Germline assignment: CDR1 SGHRS and CDR2 YFSETQ. This CDR3 is built from 14 residues. The CDR3 is CASSLVGRTYEQYF. CDR3 DNA: TGCGCCAGCAGCTTGGTCGGGCGGACCTACGAGCAGTACTTC.

V is TRBV4-2 and J is TRBJ2-3; the D is unclear. The CDR3 spans 15 residues. With 0 bases removed from V and 4 bases from J, the gap between germline ends came to 11 bases. Looked up from germline, CDR1 is LGHNA and CDR2 is YNFKEQ. For the CDR3, the DNA is TGTGCCAGCAGCCAAGAGGCCCTGATGGCAGATACGCAGTATTTT. It is translated as CASSQEALMADTQYF.

This chain connects TRBV10-3 to TRBJ2-3; TRBD1 might be the D (5 bases). CDR3 length: 15 residues. Germline CDR1 is ENHRY and CDR2 is SYGVKD. Trimming pared 0 bases from V and 6 bases from J, leaving 13 bases between. The CDR3, as DNA: TGTGCCATCAGTGAGTCGACAGACGAGAGGGATACGCAGTATTTT. It yields the protein CAISESTDERDTQYF.

The CDR3 DNA reads as TGTGCCAGCAGCCCGGACAGGGCGGCCGGGGAGCTGTTTTTT. It encodes CASSPDRAAGELFF. The chain has TRBV7-9 and TRBJ2-2; 8 bases align to TRBD1. Unmatched junction bases numbered 5, after V lost 5 bases and J lost 6 bases. From germline, CDR1 is SEHNR and CDR2 FQNEAQ (reference sequence). The CDR3 spans 14 residues.

This chain connects TRBV30 to TRBJ2-7; no definite D call. The CDR3 runs to 14 residues. Germline CDR1 and CDR2: GTSNPN and SVGIG (reference sequence). V was clipped by 0 bases and J by 1 base, with 10 bases between them. The CDR3 protein is CAWSVYSGSYEQYF. For the CDR3, the DNA is TGTGCCTGGAGTGTTTATTCCGGATCCTACGAGCAGTACTTC.

J is TRBJ1-2 and V is TRBV5-6; TRBD1 might be the D (5 bases). CDR1 and CDR2 from the germline V gene are SGHDT and YYEEEE. The ends were cut back, 0 bases at V and 3 bases at J, with 15 bases in the middle. The CDR3 spans 16 residues. The CDR3 bases are TGTGCCAGCAGCTTGGCCCGGCAGGGAGGCTACTATGGCTACACCTTC. Translation gives CASSLARQGGYYGYTF.

This chain joins TRBV19 and TRBJ2-4, with 8 bases matching TRBD1. This CDR3 comprises 16 residues. With V trimmed by 6 bases and J by 1 base, 8 bases remained unmatched. The germline gives CDR1 LNHDA, CDR2 SQIVND (reference sequence). The CDR3 loop is CASSQMTGAAKNIQYF. The DNA of the CDR3 is TGTGCCAGTAGCCAGATGACAGGGGCTGCCAAAAACATTCAGTACTTC.

The CDR3 protein is CSGGQGSYEQYF. CDR3 in DNA: TGCAGCGGGGGACAGGGATCCTACGAGCAGTACTTC. The genes are TRBV29-1 and TRBJ2-7; 9 nucleotides align to TRBD1. CDR3 size: 12 residues. Germline V gene lookup returns CDR1 SQVTM and CDR2 ANQGSEA. After removal of 7 bases from V and 1 base from J, the junction contained 2 bases not matched to a gene.

This chain connects TRBV7-9 to TRBJ2-2; 7 nucleotides match TRBD1. This CDR3 region has 15 residues. V lost 2 bases and J lost 7; bases outside the gene matches: 7. CDR1 and CDR2 (germline): SEHNR, FQNEAQ (reference sequence). The chain's CDR3 is CASSLPGGEDGELFF. In nucleotides, the CDR3 is TGTGCCAGCAGCTTACCAGGGGGTGAGGACGGGGAGCTGTTTTTT.

There are a few counts of this clone. The rearrangement joins TRBV25-1 to TRBJ2-5, with D hard to call. V gave up 7 bases and J gave up 4 bases, with 7 bases separating them. This CDR3 comprises 11 residues. From germline, CDR1 is MGHDK and CDR2 SYGVNS. CDR3 amino acids: CASNYGETQYF. CDR3 sequence (DNA): TGTGCCAGCAACTACGGAGAGACCCAGTACTTC.

The rearrangement joins TRBV30 to TRBJ1-4; D unresolved. The ends were cut back, 4 bases at V and 5 bases at J, with 8 bases in the middle. Germline assignment: CDR1 GTSNPN and CDR2 SVGIG (reference sequence). The CDR3 loop spans 12 amino acids. CDR3 protein: CAWKGGNEKLFF. The CDR3 DNA reads as TGTGCCTGGAAGGGCGGGAATGAAAAACTGTTTTTT.

The chain links TRBV30 to TRBJ2-7; the match to TRBD1 covers 8 bases. Trimming removed 8 bases from V and 5 bases from J; junction bases left unmatched: 5. CDR1 is GTSNPN and CDR2 is SVGIG in the germline V gene (reference sequence). CDR3 length equals 11 residues. CDR3 protein: CAGQGDDEQYF. CDR3 DNA: TGTGCCGGACAGGGCGACGACGAGCAGTACTTC.

The chain employs TRBV15 and TRBJ1-4; the D gene is possibly TRBD1 (5 bases). Per germline, CDR1 LNHNV and CDR2 YYDKDF (reference sequence). CDR3 length: 15 residues. V shed 0 bases and J shed 7 bases, with 12 bases lying between them. The CDR3 bases are TGTGCCACCAGCAGAGAAGGACAAGGAGGTGAAAAACTGTTTTTT. It codes for CATSREGQGGEKLFF.

The chain carries TRBV11-2 and TRBJ2-1; D is unresolved. CDR1 and CDR2 from the germline V gene are SGHAT and FQNNGV. V was cut by 1 base and J by 5 bases, with 6 bases left in between. The CDR3 has 13 amino acids. CDR3 DNA sequence: TGTGCCAGCAGCTTAGGCCAGGACAATGAGCAGTTCTTC. Translated: CASSLGQDNEQFF.

This clone has a handful of counts. The sample contains more than one DNA sequence encoding this CDR3. This chain links TRBV30 with TRBJ1-1, with no clear D. Germline V gives CDR1 GTSNPN, CDR2 SVGIG (reference sequence). With 0 bases removed from V and 1 base from J, the gap between germline ends came to 6 bases. The CDR3 spans 13 residues. CDR3 coding DNA: TGTGCCTGGAGTGTAGATCGGAACACTGAAGCTTTCTTT. It encodes CAWSVDRNTEAFF. The full variable domain, completed using reference TRBV30 and TRBJ1-1, is SQTIHQWPATLVQPVGSPLSLECTVEGTSNPNLYWYRQAAGRGLQLLFYSVGIGQISSEVPQNLSASRPQDRQFILSSKKLLLSDSGFYLCAWSVDRNTEAFFGQGTRLTVV.

The chain couples TRBV5-4 to TRBJ2-5, with 15 bases lining up with TRBD2. CDR1 and CDR2 (germline): SGHNT, YYREEE (reference sequence). V lost 7 bases and J lost 3; bases outside the gene matches: 1. CDR3 length: 14 amino acids. DNA of the CDR3: TGTGCCAGCGGACTAGCGGGGGGGAAAGAGACCCAGTACTTC. Translating gives CASGLAGGKETQYF.

Turning to this clone: The same CDR3 arises from other DNA sequences in this sample as well. V gene TRBV30 combines with J gene TRBJ2-2, with D hard to call. Trimming left V 0 bases short and J 3 bases short, with 5 bases between. Germline values: CDR1 GTSNPN, CDR2 SVGIG (reference sequence). This CDR3 is 13 amino acids long. The CDR3 region is CAWSVGYTGELFF. The CDR3 DNA reads as TGTGCCTGGAGTGTAGGCTACACCGGGGAGCTGTTTTTT.

This chain uses TRBV30 with TRBJ2-7; tentative D call: TRBD1 (6 bases). Trimming removed 1 base at V and 4 bases at J, with 8 bases between. CDR1 is GTSNPN and CDR2 is SVGIG in the germline V gene (reference sequence). The length of the CDR3 is 12 residues. CDR3 loop: CAWSDRVYEQYF. In DNA form, the CDR3 reads TGTGCCTGGAGTGACAGGGTTTACGAGCAGTACTTC.